The table lists the clone carrying this TCR beta chain with a few counts. TCRdb reprocessed the 5' RACE reads with MiXCR, giving one entry per CDR3 protein. The sample lists hundreds of thousands of distinct CDR3 sequences; approximately 24% were seen once. The sample originates from a study of identical twins. This CDR3 has 12 amino acids. After removal of 6 bases from V and 11 bases from J, the junction contained 7 bases not matched to a gene. These data are also associated with another study on T cells expressing NK-cell markers.

The specimen was CD4+ T cells sorted from blood. This receptor was obtained from a woman in her late teens or twenties in good health. V gene TRBV12-3 or TRBV12-4 combines with J gene TRBJ1-1, with 9 positions matching TRBD1. The CDR3 DNA sequence: TGTGCCAGCAGCAAACAGGGGGCCAGGGCTTTCTTT. Amino acid sequence: CASSKQGARAFF.